What follows are 31 T cell receptor beta chains derived from one specimen sequenced in a study of T cell repertoires in ileal Crohn's disease. Data came from immunoSEQ multiplex PCR; TCRdb stores just in-frame clones and leaves some out. The sample lists tens of thousands of clones; roughly three quarters were seen once. The sequencing input was ileal tissue. The receptors shown here come from an adult with Crohn's disease.

The rearrangement uses TRBV7-3 and TRBJ2-1, with TRBD2 matching over 7 bases. Trimming took 2 bases from V and 4 from J; bases not matched to a gene: 5. This CDR3 spans 15 amino acids. Germline V gene sequence: CDR1 SGHTA, CDR2 FQGTGA. In DNA, the CDR3 is TGTGCCAGCAGCTTAGGTCTAGCGGAATACAATGAGCAGTTCTTC. This encodes CASSLGLAEYNEQFF.

The V and J genes are TRBV4-3 and TRBJ2-6; D remains ambiguous. Germline V CDR1 and CDR2: LGHNA, YSLEER. The CDR3 consists of 16 residues. V was clipped by 4 bases and J by 0 bases, with 10 bases between them. CDR3 in DNA: TGCGCCAGCAGCCGGGCAGTAAGCTCTGGGGCCAACGTCCTGACTTTC. Translation gives CASSRAVSSGANVLTF.

The chain employs TRBV29-1 and TRBJ1-3; D is ambiguous. This CDR3 spans 11 amino acids. Trimming pared 7 bases from V and 7 bases from J, leaving 11 bases between. Germline V gene sequence: CDR1 SQVTM, CDR2 ANQGSEA. In DNA form, the CDR3 reads TGCAGCGCCCGCGAGTCTAACACCATATATTTT. Translating gives CSARESNTIYF.

The rearrangement joins TRBV5-1 to TRBJ1-2, with D tentatively TRBD1 (6 bases). CDR1 SGHRS and CDR2 YFSETQ come from the germline V gene. V was trimmed by 2 bases and J by 4 bases, leaving 15 bases between them. CDR3 length equals 15 residues. Here the CDR3 reads CASSFDAGVGYGYTF. DNA for the CDR3: TGCGCCAGCAGCTTCGATGCAGGGGTGGGCTATGGCTACACCTTC.

This clone was found a few times. The V call is TRBV6-5, the J call TRBJ1-2, with no clear D. The germline V and J ends were trimmed by 5 bases and 8 bases, with 15 bases remaining between them. The CDR3 consists of 13 residues. CDR1 is MNHEY, CDR2 SVGAGI, per germline. The CDR3 reads CASSEALNGGYTF. The CDR3 nucleotides read TGTGCCAGCAGTGAAGCGCTTAATGGGGGCTACACCTTC.

The gene calls are TRBV5-1 and TRBJ1-6; D is possibly TRBD1 (5 bases). Deletions cut 2 bases from V and 8 bases from J, with 14 bases between. The germline gives CDR1 SGHRS, CDR2 YFSETQ. CDR3 length equals 15 residues. DNA of the CDR3: TGCGCCAGCAGCTTAGTCGGGGGTCTGGATTCACCCCTCCACTTT. Its protein product is CASSLVGGLDSPLHF.

This clone was seen once. The V and J genes are TRBV7-2 and TRBJ2-5; D unclear. The CDR3 runs 11 residues. Trimming removed 6 bases from V and 5 bases from J, with 7 bases in between. The germline V gene encodes CDR1 SGHTA and CDR2 FQGNSA. DNA of the CDR3: TGTGCCAGCAGATCCGCGGAGACCCAGTACTTC. It specifies CASRSAETQYF.

The chain employs TRBV23-1 and TRBJ1-4, with D possibly TRBD1 on 5 matching bases. TRBV23-1 is an ORF; its function is uncertain. Trimming stripped 0 bases from V and 6 bases from J, with 26 bases between. The CDR3 is 20 amino acids. The DNA of the CDR3 is TGCGCCAGCAGTCAATCGACACCCGCAAACCCAGGGAAAACGGATGAAAAACTGTTTTTT. Amino acid sequence: CASSQSTPANPGKTDEKLFF.

J is TRBJ1-1 and V is TRBV27; tentatively, D is TRBD1 (5 bases). Germline V gene lookup returns CDR1 MNHEY and CDR2 SMNVEV (reference sequence). V was shortened by 4 bases and J by 1 base, with 13 bases between the two germline ends. The CDR3 is 15 amino acids. CDR3 sequence reads: CASSSNRKSNTEAFF. DNA of the CDR3: TGTGCCAGCAGTTCGAACAGGAAATCGAACACTGAAGCTTTCTTT.

The CDR3, as DNA: TGTGCCAGCAGTTACTCGACAGGGGGCTTGAGAGCTTTCTTT. Translating it yields CASSYSTGGLRAFF. V gene TRBV6-5 combines with J gene TRBJ1-1; TRBD1 aligns across 10 bases. This CDR3 spans 14 amino acids. Unmatched junction bases numbered 5, after V lost 0 bases and J lost 10 bases. Germline V lookup: CDR1 MNHEY, CDR2 SVGAGI.

This clone was recorded a few times. The chain combines TRBV4-3 with TRBJ1-6; a weak D match, TRBD1 (5 bases). CDR1 and CDR2 from the germline V gene are LGHNA and YSLEER. This CDR3 has 15 residues. V was shortened by 4 bases and J by 11 bases, with 18 bases between the two germline ends. This CDR3 reads CASSPSGGALAPLHF. The CDR3 DNA is TGCGCCAGCAGCCCTTCAGGAGGGGCGCTGGCACCCCTCCACTTT.

For this clone: This CDR3 is also generated by other DNA sequences in the sample. The V call is TRBV2, the J call TRBJ1-1, with 7 bases fitting TRBD1. The CDR3 is 13 amino acids. V was clipped by 4 bases and J by 6 bases; unmatched bases: 5. CDR1 and CDR2 (germline): SNHLY, FYNNEI. The CDR3: CASSGQGFAEAFF. DNA for the CDR3: TGTGCCAGCAGTGGACAGGGTTTCGCTGAAGCTTTCTTT.

V and J are TRBV7-2 and TRBJ2-7, with 10 positions matching TRBD2. The germline V gene encodes CDR1 SGHTA and CDR2 FQGNSA. V was clipped by 5 bases and J by 3 bases; unmatched bases: 1. CDR3 length: 13 residues. CDR3 nucleotides: TGTGCCAGCAGCCGGACTAGCGGCTACGAGCAGTACTTC. This sequence encodes CASSRTSGYEQYF.

V is TRBV5-1 and J is TRBJ1-5; no clear D. CDR3 size: 13 residues. Trimming stripped 0 bases from V and 5 bases from J, with 6 bases between. Germline assignment: CDR1 SGHRS and CDR2 YFSETQ. The CDR3 DNA follows: TGCGCCAGCAGCTTGGGCCAGGATCAGCCCCAGCATTTT. It is translated as CASSLGQDQPQHF. The entire variable domain, with the rest obtained from reference TRBV5-1 and TRBJ1-5, is as follows: KAGVTQTPRYLIKTRGQQVTLSCSPISGHRSVSWYQQTPGQGLQFLFEYFSETQRNKGNFPGRFSGRQFSNSRSEMNVSTLELGDSALYLCASSLGQDQPQHFGDGTRLSIL.

The J gene is TRBJ2-7, the V gene TRBV29-1; 7 positions match TRBD1. Germline loops: CDR1 SQVTM, CDR2 ANQGSEA. CDR3 size: 14 residues. V was clipped by 6 bases and J by 0 bases; unmatched bases: 8. The CDR3 reads CSVRQGQGSYEQYF. The CDR3 DNA reads as TGCAGCGTACGACAGGGACAAGGCTCCTACGAGCAGTACTTC.

J is TRBJ1-5 and V is TRBV4-1; maybe TRBD1 (6 bases). The germline V gene encodes CDR1 MGHRA and CDR2 YSYEKL. Trimming left V 7 bases short and J 11 bases short, with 27 bases between. CDR3 length equals 16 residues. The CDR3 sequence: CASTPRMGGRPEAQHF. The CDR3 DNA follows: TGCGCCAGCACCCCACGGATGGGGGGGCGCCCAGAGGCCCAGCATTTT.

The chain is built from TRBV5-6 and TRBJ2-1, with D possibly being TRBD1 (5 bases). CDR3 length equals 14 residues. CDR1 and CDR2 (germline): SGHDT, YYEEEE. The V end lost 7 bases, the J end lost 4 bases, and 15 bases lay between the germline ends. The CDR3 is CASLTWNRYNEQFF. CDR3 nucleotide sequence: TGTGCCAGCCTGACCTGGAACAGGTACAATGAGCAGTTCTTC.

V gene TRBV30 combines with J gene TRBJ1-5; no definite D call. The CDR3 loop spans 13 amino acids. Germline CDR1 and CDR2: GTSNPN and SVGIG (reference sequence). Trimming took off 2 bases at V and 6 bases at J, with 11 bases between the two ends. Here the CDR3 DNA reads TGTGCCTGGAGTCTTACTCAATTTCAGCCCCAGCATTTT. Translation gives CAWSLTQFQPQHF.

The chain recombines TRBV2 with TRBJ2-7, with TRBD2 matching over 7 bases. The CDR3 sequence is 16 residues long. Germline CDR1 and CDR2: SNHLY and FYNNEI. V lost 6 bases to trimming and J lost 1 base; unmatched junction nucleotides: 12. The DNA of the CDR3 is TGTGCCAGCAGCCAATCCAGGGAGGGAGGATCCTACGAGCAGTACTTC. Its translation: CASSQSREGGSYEQYF.

The chain joins TRBV6-5 to TRBJ2-5; the match to TRBD2 covers 9 bases. This CDR3 has 15 amino acids. Per germline, CDR1 MNHEY and CDR2 SVGAGI. V was clipped by 0 bases and J by 4 bases; unmatched bases: 3. CDR3 DNA sequence: TGTGCCAGCAGTTACTCAGGCGGGGGGGGAGAGACCCAGTACTTC. Amino acids: CASSYSGGGGETQYF.

The chain couples TRBV4-1 to TRBJ2-5; 9 nucleotides line up with TRBD1. CDR1 MGHRA and CDR2 YSYEKL come from the germline V gene. With V trimmed by 1 base and J by 2 bases, 8 bases remained unmatched. The CDR3 contains 17 residues. The CDR3 loop reads CASSQAFGTGSQETQYF. CDR3 in DNA: TGCGCCAGCAGCCAAGCGTTCGGGACAGGGTCGCAAGAGACCCAGTACTTC.

The chain employs TRBV4-1 and TRBJ2-7, with 7 nucleotides matching TRBD1. Germline-derived CDR1 and CDR2 are MGHRA and YSYEKL. This CDR3 comprises 15 residues. The V and J ends lost 4 bases and 1 base, in that order; junction bases with no gene match: 7. Here the CDR3 reads CASSRGTAKSYEQYF. The CDR3, as DNA: TGCGCCAGCAGCCGGGGGACAGCGAAGTCCTACGAGCAGTACTTC.

This clone was seen a handful of times. This chain joins TRBV29-1 and TRBJ2-2; weak D call: TRBD2 (6 bases). The CDR3 consists of 13 residues. Germline values: CDR1 SQVTM, CDR2 ANQGSEA. V was cut by 6 bases and J by 8 bases, with 16 bases left in between. The DNA of the CDR3 is TGCAGCGTCAGACGGGAGATTTTGGGGGAGCTGTTTTTT. Its translation: CSVRREILGELFF.

The chain carries TRBV27 and TRBJ2-3; TRBD2 matches 12 bases. V shed 6 bases, J shed 0 bases, and the junction held 4 bases outside the gene matches. Germline V CDR1 and CDR2: MNHEY, SMNVEV (reference sequence). The CDR3 length is 16 residues. In DNA form, the CDR3 reads TGTGCCAGCAGAATAGGACTAGCGGGGAGCACAGATACGCAGTATTTT. Residues: CASRIGLAGSTDTQYF.

This sequence joins TRBV30 and TRBJ1-6; a possible D gene is TRBD1 (6 bases). The CDR3 spans 13 residues. Trimming removed 8 bases from V and 8 bases from J, with 16 bases in between. Germline values: CDR1 GTSNPN, CDR2 SVGIG (reference sequence). The CDR3 DNA is TGTGCCCAAAAGGTACAGGGCCATTCACCCCTCCACTTT. It is translated as CAQKVQGHSPLHF.

The CDR3 DNA sequence: TGCGCCAGCAGCCAAGATTTGACCGGACGGGCGGGAAGCAATCAGCCCCAGCATTTT. Residues: CASSQDLTGRAGSNQPQHF. This chain joins TRBV4-3 and TRBJ1-5; no clear D. V gave up 0 bases and J gave up 1 base, with 19 bases separating them. The CDR3 is 19 residues long. Germline V lookup: CDR1 LGHNA, CDR2 YSLEER.

The chain links TRBV11-1 to TRBJ2-5; weak D call: TRBD2 (6 bases). Germline lookup yields CDR1 SGHAT and CDR2 FQDESV (reference sequence). The ends were cut back, 3 bases at V and 11 bases at J, with 19 bases in the middle. This CDR3 has 14 amino acids. DNA for the CDR3: TGTGCCAGCAGCTTCGGAGGGGTAGGGGAAAAGCAGTACTTC. Translated: CASSFGGVGEKQYF. Supplemented by reference TRBV11-1 and TRBJ2-5, the full variable domain reads EAEVAQSPRYKITEKSQAVAFWCDPISGHATLYWYRQILGQGPELLVQFQDESVVDDSQLPKDRFSAERLKGVDSTLKIQPAELGDSAMYLCASSFGGVGEKQYFGPGTRLLVL.

The rearrangement links TRBV6-5 to TRBJ2-3; a possible D gene is TRBD2 (6 bases). The germline CDR1 and CDR2 sequences are MNHEY and SVGAGI. This CDR3 is 14 amino acids long. Trimming pared 4 bases from V and 4 bases from J, leaving 12 bases between. The CDR3 nucleotides are TGTGCCAGCAGTTGGCTTGCGGGGCCAGATACGCAGTATTTT. Translation gives CASSWLAGPDTQYF.

This clone was counted a few times. The chain uses TRBV5-4 and TRBJ2-2; TRBD2 matches 14 bases. CDR1 and CDR2 (germline): SGHNT, YYREEE (reference sequence). V lost 4 bases, J lost 7 bases, and 6 bases stayed unmatched. The CDR3 runs to 16 residues. CDR3 coding DNA: TGTGCCAGCAGCGGGGGACTAGCGGGGGTGGTCGGGGAGCTGTTTTTT. It yields the protein CASSGGLAGVVGELFF. Filled out from reference TRBV5-4 and TRBJ2-2, the complete variable domain reads ETGVTQSPTHLIKTRGQQVTLRCSSQSGHNTVSWYQQALGQGPQFIFQYYREEENGRGNFPPRFSGLQFPNYSSELNVNALELDDSALYLCASSGGLAGVVGELFFGEGSRLTVL.

The rearrangement uses TRBV5-1 and TRBJ2-1, with 8 bases fitting TRBD2. This CDR3 is built from 16 residues. Looked up from germline, CDR1 is SGHRS and CDR2 is YFSETQ. The V segment lost 0 bases and the J segment 5 bases; nucleotides outside the gene matches: 7. Written as DNA, the CDR3 is TGCGCCAGCAGCTTGGCCGCGGGGGGATCGGACAATGAGCAGTTCTTC. Translation gives CASSLAAGGSDNEQFF.

The V and J genes are TRBV25-1 and TRBJ2-1, with D perhaps matching TRBD1 (5 bases). Germline CDR1 reads MGHDK; CDR2 reads SYGVNS. The CDR3 consists of 15 residues. V was pared by 3 bases and J by 3 bases, with 12 bases between. CDR3 protein: CASSDNRLVYNEQFF. The CDR3 DNA sequence: TGTGCCAGCAGTGACAACAGGCTAGTCTACAATGAGCAGTTCTTC. Full variable domain (outside the CDR3, taken from reference TRBV25-1 and TRBJ2-1): EADIYQTPRYLVIGTGKKITLECSQTMGHDKMYWYQQDPGMELHLIHYSYGVNSTEKGDLSSESTVSRIRTEHFPLTLESARPSHTSQYLCASSDNRLVYNEQFFGPGTRLTVL.